Each of the 8 T cell receptor beta chains below was sequenced from the same sample in a study of long-term antiretroviral therapy in people with HIV. At the survey level, the v3.0 immunoSEQ assay was run. Profiling relied on immunoSEQ multiplex PCR, and the TCRdb table lists in-frame clones only, not all of them. The repertoire includes roughly 17,000 clones, approximately 84% of them detected once, and roughly 5% sits in the top ten. Sequencing was performed on unsorted PBMCs, taken 0.5 years after starting antiretroviral therapy. These TCRs come from a woman in her 40s with HIV.

J is TRBJ2-7 and V is TRBV27, with TRBD2 as a possible D gene (6 bases). The CDR3 has 13 amino acids. Trimming shortened V by 11 bases and J by 0 bases, and 14 bases separated the two germline ends. Germline-derived CDR1 and CDR2 are MNHEY and SMNVEV (reference sequence). Here the CDR3 reads CAVSSVNSYEQYF. In nucleotides, the CDR3 is TGTGCCGTCTCTAGCGTTAACTCCTACGAGCAGTACTTC.

The chain links TRBV2 to TRBJ2-3; D gene ambiguous. V dropped 6 bases and J dropped 2 bases, with 12 bases sitting between them. There are 14 residues in the CDR3. Germline loops: CDR1 SNHLY, CDR2 FYNNEI. In nucleotides, the CDR3 is TGTGCCAGCAGGGGTCTAGACATCACAGATACGCAGTATTTT. Protein: CASRGLDITDTQYF. The full variable domain, completed using reference TRBV2 and TRBJ2-3, is EPEVTQTPSHQVTQMGQEVILRCVPISNHLYFYWYRQILGQKVEFLVSFYNNEISEKSEIFDDQFSVERPDGSNFTLKIRSTKLEDSAMYFCASRGLDITDTQYFGPGTRLTVL.

The V gene is TRBV19, the J gene TRBJ2-7; either TRBD1 or TRBD2 may fit D (5 bases each). This CDR3 comprises 14 residues. The germline V gene has CDR1 LNHDA and CDR2 SQIVND (reference sequence). V was pared by 5 bases and J by 3 bases, with 14 bases between. The CDR3 loop is CASSPRGGNYEQYF. In DNA, the CDR3 is TGTGCCAGTAGTCCCCGGGGCGGAAACTACGAGCAGTACTTC. Based on the CDR3 plus reference TRBV19 and TRBJ2-7, the full variable domain is DGGITQSPKYLFRKEGQNVTLSCEQNLNHDAMYWYRQDPGQGLRLIYYSQIVNDFQKGDIAEGYSVSREKKESFPLTVTSAQKNPTAFYLCASSPRGGNYEQYFGPGTRLTVT.

This clone has only one observation. Mismatch with germline at one junction end may stem from a read error. The CDR3 protein is CASSSGQIQETQYF. DNA for the CDR3: TGTGCTAGCAGCTCCGGACAGATACAAGAGACCCAGTACTTC. V gene TRBV7-7 combines with J gene TRBJ2-5, with a weak D call TRBD1 (6 bases). Germline CDR1 and CDR2: SSHAT and FNYEAQ (reference sequence). CDR3 length: 14 residues.

CDR3 loop: CASSLGTGIPYEQYF. CDR3 nucleotides: TGTGCCAGCTCACTTGGGACAGGGATCCCCTACGAGCAGTACTTC. This rearrangement joins TRBV18 to TRBJ2-7, with 9 bases lining up with TRBD1. V shed 4 bases and J 2 bases; nucleotides not matched to a gene: 6. The germline CDR1 and CDR2 sequences are KGHSH and LQKENI. The CDR3 consists of 15 residues.

This clone has only one observation. This rearrangement joins TRBV12-1 to TRBJ1-5; TRBD1 is the table's D call and was not checked against the DNA. TRBV12-1 is a pseudogene locus. The CDR3 contains 18 residues. CDR3 residues: CASSFDVDRDGSNQPQHF. The CDR3 region has the DNA TGTGCCAGCAGCTTTGACGTCGACAGAGATGGTAGCAATCAGCCCCAGCATTTT.

The rearrangement joins TRBV6-6 to TRBJ2-3, with D perhaps being TRBD1 or TRBD2 (5 bases each). The CDR3 is 16 residues long. V was trimmed by 8 bases and J by 4 bases, leaving 22 bases between them. Germline V gives CDR1 MNHNY, CDR2 SVGAGI (reference sequence). The CDR3 reads CASAVLGVGTSDTQYF. CDR3 bases: TGTGCCAGCGCGGTCCTGGGAGTAGGGACCTCAGATACGCAGTATTTT.

The V and J genes are TRBV13 and TRBJ2-7, with TRBD2 as a possible D gene (5 bases). The CDR3 sequence is 13 residues long. The V and J ends lost 5 bases and 3 bases respectively, with 11 bases between them. Looked up from germline, CDR1 is PRHDT and CDR2 is FYEKMQ (reference sequence). In DNA form, the CDR3 reads TGTGCCAGCAGCCCCCGGGGAAGCTACGAGCAGTACTTC. As protein: CASSPRGSYEQYF.